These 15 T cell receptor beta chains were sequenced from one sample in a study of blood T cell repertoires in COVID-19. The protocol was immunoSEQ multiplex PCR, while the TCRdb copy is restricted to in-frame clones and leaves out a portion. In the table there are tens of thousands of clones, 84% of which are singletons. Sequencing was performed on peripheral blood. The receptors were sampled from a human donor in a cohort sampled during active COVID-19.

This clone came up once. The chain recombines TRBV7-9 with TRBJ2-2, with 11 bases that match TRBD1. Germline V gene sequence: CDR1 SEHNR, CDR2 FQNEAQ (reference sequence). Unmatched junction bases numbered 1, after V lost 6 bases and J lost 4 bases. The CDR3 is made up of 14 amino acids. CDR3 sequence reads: CASSGQGATGELFF. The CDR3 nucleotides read TGTGCCAGCAGTGGACAGGGGGCCACCGGGGAGCTGTTTTTT.

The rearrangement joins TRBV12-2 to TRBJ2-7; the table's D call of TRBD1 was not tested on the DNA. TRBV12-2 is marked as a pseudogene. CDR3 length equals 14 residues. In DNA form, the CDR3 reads TGTGCAAGTCGATGGGACAGGGTTACCTACGAGCAGTACTTC. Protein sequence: CASRWDRVTYEQYF.

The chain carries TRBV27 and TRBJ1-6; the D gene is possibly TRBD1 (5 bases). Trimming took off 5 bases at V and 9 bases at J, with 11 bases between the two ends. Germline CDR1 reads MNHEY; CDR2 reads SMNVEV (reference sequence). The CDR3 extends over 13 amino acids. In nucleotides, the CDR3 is TGTGCCAGCAGTCCGGGACTGTTTTCACCCCTCCACTTT. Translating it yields CASSPGLFSPLHF.

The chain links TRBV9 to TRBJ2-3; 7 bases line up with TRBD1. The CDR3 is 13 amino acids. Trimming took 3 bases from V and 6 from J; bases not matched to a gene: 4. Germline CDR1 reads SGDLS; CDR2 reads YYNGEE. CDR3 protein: CASSATGADTQYF. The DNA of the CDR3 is TGTGCCAGCAGCGCCACAGGGGCCGATACGCAGTATTTT.

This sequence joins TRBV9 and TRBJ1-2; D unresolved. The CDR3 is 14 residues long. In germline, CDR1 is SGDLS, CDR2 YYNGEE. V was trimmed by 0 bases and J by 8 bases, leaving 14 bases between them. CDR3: CASSVGEGLRGYTF. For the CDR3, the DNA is TGTGCCAGCAGCGTAGGGGAGGGATTAAGAGGCTACACCTTC.

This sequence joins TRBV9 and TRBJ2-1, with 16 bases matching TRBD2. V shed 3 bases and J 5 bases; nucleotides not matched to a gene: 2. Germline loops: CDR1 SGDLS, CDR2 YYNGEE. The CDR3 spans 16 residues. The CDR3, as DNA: TGTGCCAGCAGCGCGGGGACTAGCGGGGGGGACAATGAGCAGTTCTTC. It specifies CASSAGTSGGDNEQFF.

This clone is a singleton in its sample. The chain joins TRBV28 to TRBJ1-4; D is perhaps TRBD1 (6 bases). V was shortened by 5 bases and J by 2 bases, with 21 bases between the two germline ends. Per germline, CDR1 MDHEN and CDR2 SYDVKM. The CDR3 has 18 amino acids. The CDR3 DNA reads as TGTGCCAGCAGTGCCGGTTGGACAGCGGCCGCCACTAATGAAAAACTGTTTTTT. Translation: CASSAGWTAAATNEKLFF.

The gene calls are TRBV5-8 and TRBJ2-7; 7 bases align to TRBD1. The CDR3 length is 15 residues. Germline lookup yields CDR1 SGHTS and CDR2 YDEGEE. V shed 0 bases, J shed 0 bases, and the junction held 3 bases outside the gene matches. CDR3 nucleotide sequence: TGTGCCAGCAGCTTGGACAGGGGTAGCTCCTACGAGCAGTACTTC. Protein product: CASSLDRGSSYEQYF.

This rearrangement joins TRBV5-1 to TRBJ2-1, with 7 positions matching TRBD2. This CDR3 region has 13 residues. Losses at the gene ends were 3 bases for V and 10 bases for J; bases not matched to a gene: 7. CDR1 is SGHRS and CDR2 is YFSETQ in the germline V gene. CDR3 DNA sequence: TGCGCCAGCAGCTCGCGTGGCGGGGGAGAGCAGTTCTTC. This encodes CASSSRGGGEQFF.

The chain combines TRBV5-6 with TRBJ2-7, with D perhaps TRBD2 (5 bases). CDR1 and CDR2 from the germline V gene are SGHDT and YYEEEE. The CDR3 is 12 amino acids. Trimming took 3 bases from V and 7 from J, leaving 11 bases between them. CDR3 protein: CASSSGSREQYF. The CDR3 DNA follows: TGTGCCAGCAGCTCGGGGTCGAGGGAGCAGTACTTC.

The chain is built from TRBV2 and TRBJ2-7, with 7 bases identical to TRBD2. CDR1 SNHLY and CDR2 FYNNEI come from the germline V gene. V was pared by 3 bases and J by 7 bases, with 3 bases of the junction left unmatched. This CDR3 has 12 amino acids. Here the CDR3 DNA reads TGTGCCAGCAGTGAGCGGCGGGGGGAGCAGTACTTC. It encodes CASSERRGEQYF.

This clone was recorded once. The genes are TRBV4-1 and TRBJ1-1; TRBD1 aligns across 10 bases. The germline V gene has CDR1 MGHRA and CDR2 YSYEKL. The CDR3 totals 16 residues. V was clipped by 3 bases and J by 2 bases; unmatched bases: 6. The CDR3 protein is CASSQSGTGANTEAFF. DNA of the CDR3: TGCGCCAGCAGCCAGTCTGGGACAGGGGCCAACACTGAAGCTTTCTTT.

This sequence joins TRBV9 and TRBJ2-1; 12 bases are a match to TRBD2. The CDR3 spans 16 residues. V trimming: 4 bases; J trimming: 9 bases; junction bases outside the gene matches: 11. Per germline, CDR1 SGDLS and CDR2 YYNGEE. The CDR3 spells CASSPRSSGGATEQFF. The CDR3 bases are TGTGCCAGCAGCCCGAGATCTAGCGGGGGGGCCACTGAGCAGTTCTTC.

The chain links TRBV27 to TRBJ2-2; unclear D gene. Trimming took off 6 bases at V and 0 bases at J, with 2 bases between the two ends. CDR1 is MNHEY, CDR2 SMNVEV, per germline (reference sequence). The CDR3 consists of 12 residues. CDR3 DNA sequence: TGTGCCAGCAGCACGAACACCGGGGAGCTGTTTTTT. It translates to CASSTNTGELFF.

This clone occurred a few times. The CDR3 DNA reads TGTGCCAGCGCGCAAGACAGGGCTCCCTATGGCTACACCTTC. The encoded protein is CASAQDRAPYGYTF. The V call is TRBV6-5, the J call TRBJ1-2; 7 nucleotides agree with TRBD1. The CDR3 consists of 14 residues. V dropped 8 bases and J dropped 4; count of bases not matched to a gene: 10. The germline V gene encodes CDR1 MNHEY and CDR2 SVGAGI.